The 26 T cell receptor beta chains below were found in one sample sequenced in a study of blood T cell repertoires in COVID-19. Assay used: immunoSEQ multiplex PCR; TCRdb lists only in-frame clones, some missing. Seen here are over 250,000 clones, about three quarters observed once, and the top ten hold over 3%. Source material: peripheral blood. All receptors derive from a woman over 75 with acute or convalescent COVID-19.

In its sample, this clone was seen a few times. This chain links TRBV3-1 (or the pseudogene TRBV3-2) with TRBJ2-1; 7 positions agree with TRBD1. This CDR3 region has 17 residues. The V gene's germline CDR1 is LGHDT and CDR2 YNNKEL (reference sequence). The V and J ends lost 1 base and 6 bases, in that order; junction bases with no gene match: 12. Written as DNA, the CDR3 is TGTGCCAGCAGCCAAGCTAGGGCCCGGGACAGAGCCAATGAGCAGTTCTTC. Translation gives CASSQARARDRANEQFF.

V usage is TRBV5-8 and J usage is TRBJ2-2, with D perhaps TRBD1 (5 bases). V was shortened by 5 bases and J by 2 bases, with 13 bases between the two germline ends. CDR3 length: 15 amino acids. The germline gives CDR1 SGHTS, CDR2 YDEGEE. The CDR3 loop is CASSPKGQNTGELFF. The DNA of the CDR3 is TGTGCCAGCAGTCCGAAGGGGCAAAACACCGGGGAGCTGTTTTTT.

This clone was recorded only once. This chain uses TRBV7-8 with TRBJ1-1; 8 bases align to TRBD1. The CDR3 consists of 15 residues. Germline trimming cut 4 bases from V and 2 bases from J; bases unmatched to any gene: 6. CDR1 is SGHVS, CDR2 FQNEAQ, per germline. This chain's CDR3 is CASSSNRGVNTEAFF. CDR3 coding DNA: TGTGCCAGCAGCTCGAACAGGGGGGTAAACACTGAAGCTTTCTTT. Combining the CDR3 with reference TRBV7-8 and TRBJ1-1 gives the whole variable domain GAGVSQSPRYKVAKRGQDVALRCDPISGHVSLFWYQQALGQGPEFLTYFQNEAQLDKSGLPSDRFFAERPEGSVSTLKIQRTQQEDSAVYLCASSSNRGVNTEAFFGQGTRLTVV.

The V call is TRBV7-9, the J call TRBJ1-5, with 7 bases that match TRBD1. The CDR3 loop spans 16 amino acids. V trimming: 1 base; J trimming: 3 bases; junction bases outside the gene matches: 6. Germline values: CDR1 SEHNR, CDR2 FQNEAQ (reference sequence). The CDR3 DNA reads TGTGCCAGCAGCTTAGGTACAGGGGTGGACAATCAGCCCCAGCATTTT. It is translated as CASSLGTGVDNQPQHF.

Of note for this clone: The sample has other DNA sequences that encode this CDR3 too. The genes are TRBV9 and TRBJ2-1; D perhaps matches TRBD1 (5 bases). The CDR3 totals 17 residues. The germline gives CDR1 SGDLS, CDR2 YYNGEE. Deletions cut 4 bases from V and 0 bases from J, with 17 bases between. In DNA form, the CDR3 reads TGTGCCAGCAGCTACCGTACAGGACCCTCCTCCTACAATGAGCAGTTCTTC. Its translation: CASSYRTGPSSYNEQFF. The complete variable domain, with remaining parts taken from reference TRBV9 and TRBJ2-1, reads DSGVTQTPKHLITATGQRVTLRCSPRSGDLSVYWYQQSLDQGLQFLIQYYNGEERAKGNILERFSAQQFPDLHSELNLSSLELGDSALYFCASSYRTGPSSYNEQFFGPGTRLTVL.

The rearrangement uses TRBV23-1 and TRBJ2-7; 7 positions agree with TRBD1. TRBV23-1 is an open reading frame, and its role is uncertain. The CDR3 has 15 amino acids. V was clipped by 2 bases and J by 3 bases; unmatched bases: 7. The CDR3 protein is CASSQGLGTDYEQYF. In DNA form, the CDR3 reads TGCGCCAGCAGTCAAGGTCTCGGGACAGACTACGAGCAGTACTTC.

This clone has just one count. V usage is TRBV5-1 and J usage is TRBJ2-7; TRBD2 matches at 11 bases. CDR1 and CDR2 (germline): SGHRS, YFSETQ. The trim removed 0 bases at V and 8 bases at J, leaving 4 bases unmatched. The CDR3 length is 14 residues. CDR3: CASSLEASGRKQYF. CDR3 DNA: TGCGCCAGCAGCTTGGAGGCTAGCGGGAGGAAGCAGTACTTC.

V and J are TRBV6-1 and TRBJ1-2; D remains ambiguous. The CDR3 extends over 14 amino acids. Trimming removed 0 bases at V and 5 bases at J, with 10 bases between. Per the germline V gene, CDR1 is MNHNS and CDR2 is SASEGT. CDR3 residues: CASSEAGGFYGYTF. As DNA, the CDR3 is TGTGCCAGCAGTGAAGCGGGAGGGTTTTATGGCTACACCTTC.

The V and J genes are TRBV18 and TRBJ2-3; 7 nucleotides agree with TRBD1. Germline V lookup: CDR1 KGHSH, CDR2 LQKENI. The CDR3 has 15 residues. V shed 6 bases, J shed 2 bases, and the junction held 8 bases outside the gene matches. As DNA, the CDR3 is TGTGCCAGCTCCCGGACCGGGACAGACACAGATACGCAGTATTTT. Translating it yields CASSRTGTDTDTQYF.

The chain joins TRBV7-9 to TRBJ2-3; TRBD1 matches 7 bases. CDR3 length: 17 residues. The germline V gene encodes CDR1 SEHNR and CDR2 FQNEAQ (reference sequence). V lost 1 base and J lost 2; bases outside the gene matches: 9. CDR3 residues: CASSLGPPTGITDTQYF. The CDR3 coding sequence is TGTGCCAGCAGCTTAGGACCCCCGACAGGGATCACAGATACGCAGTATTTT.

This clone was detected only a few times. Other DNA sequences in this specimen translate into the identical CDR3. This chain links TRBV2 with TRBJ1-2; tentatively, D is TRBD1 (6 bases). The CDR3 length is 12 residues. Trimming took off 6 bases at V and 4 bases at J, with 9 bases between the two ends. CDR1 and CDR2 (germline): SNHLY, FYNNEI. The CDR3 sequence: CASSEDSYGYTF. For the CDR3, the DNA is TGTGCCAGCAGCGAGGACAGCTATGGCTACACCTTC.

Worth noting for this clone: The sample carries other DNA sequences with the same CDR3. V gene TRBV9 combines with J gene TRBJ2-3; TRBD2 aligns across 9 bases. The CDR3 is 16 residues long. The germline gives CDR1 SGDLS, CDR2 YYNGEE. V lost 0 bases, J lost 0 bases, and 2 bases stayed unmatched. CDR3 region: CASSVGGGASTDTQYF. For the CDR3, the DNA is TGTGCCAGCAGCGTAGGCGGGGGGGCAAGCACAGATACGCAGTATTTT.

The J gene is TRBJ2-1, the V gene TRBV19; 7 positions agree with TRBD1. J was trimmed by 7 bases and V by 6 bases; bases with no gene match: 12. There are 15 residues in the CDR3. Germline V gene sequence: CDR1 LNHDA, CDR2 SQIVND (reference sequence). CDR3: CASSHPTGFVNEQFF. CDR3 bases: TGTGCCAGTAGCCATCCGACAGGGTTTGTGAATGAGCAGTTCTTC.

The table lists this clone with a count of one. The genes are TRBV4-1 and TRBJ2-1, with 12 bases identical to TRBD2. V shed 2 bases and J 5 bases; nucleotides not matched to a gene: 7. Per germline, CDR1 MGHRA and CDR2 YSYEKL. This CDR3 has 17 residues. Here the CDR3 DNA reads TGCGCCAGCAGCCAAACTCGGACTAGCGGGATTAACAATGAGCAGTTCTTC. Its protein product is CASSQTRTSGINNEQFF.

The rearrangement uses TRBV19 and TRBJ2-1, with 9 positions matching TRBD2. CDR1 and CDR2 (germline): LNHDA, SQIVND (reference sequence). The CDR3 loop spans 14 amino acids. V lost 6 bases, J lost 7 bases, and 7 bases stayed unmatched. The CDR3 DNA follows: TGTGCCAGTAGGCGGGGGGGCCTAAGGAATGAGCAGTTCTTC. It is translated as CASRRGGLRNEQFF.

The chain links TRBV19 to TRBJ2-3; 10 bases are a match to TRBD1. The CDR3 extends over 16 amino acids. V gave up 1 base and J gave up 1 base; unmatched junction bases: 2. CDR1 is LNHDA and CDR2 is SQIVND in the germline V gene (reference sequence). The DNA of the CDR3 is TGTGCCAGTAGTATAGCCGGGACAGGGGGCACAGATACGCAGTATTTT. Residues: CASSIAGTGGTDTQYF.

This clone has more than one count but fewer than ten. The CDR3 sequence is CASSFYSQGVMNTEAFF. The CDR3 DNA is TGTGCCAGCAGTTTCTATTCGCAGGGGGTCATGAACACTGAAGCTTTCTTT. The gene calls are TRBV28 and TRBJ1-1; 7 bases agree with TRBD1. With 3 bases clipped from V and 0 bases from J, the junction kept 10 bases outside the gene matches. From germline, CDR1 is MDHEN and CDR2 SYDVKM. CDR3 length: 17 amino acids. The whole variable domain, remainder taken from reference TRBV28 and TRBJ1-1, is DVKVTQSSRYLVKRTGEKVFLECVQDMDHENMFWYRQDPGLGLRLIYFSYDVKMKEKGDIPEGYSVSREKKERFSLILESASTNQTSMYLCASSFYSQGVMNTEAFFGQGTRLTVV.

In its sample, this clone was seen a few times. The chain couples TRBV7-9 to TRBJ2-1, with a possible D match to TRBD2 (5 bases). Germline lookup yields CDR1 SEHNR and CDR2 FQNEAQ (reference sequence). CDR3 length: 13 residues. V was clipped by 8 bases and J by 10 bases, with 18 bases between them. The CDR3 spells CASETGRGGEQFF. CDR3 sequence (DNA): TGTGCCAGCGAGACTGGTCGGGGTGGGGAGCAGTTCTTC.

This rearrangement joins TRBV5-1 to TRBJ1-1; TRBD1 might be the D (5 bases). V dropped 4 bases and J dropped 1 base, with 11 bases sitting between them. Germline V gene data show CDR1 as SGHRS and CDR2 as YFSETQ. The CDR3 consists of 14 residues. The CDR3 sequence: CASSDQDTNTEAFF. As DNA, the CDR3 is TGCGCCAGCAGCGACCAGGACACGAACACTGAAGCTTTCTTT.

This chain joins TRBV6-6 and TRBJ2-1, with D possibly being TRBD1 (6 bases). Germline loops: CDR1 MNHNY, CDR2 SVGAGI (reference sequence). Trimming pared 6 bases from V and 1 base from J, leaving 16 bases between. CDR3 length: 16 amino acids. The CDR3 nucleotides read TGTGCCAGCAGCCGGCTCGTGGGGGCTTCCTACAATGAGCAGTTCTTC. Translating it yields CASSRLVGASYNEQFF.

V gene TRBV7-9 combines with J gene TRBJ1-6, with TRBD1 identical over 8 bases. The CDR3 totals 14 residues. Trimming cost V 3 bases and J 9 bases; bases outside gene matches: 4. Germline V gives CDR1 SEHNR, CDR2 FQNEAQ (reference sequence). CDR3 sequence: CASSFDRGRSPLHF. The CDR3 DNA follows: TGTGCCAGCAGCTTCGACAGGGGACGTTCACCCCTCCACTTT.

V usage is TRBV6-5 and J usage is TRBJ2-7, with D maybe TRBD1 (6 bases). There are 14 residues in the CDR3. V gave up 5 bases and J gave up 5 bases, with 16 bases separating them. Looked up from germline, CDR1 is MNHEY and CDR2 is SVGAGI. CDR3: CASSRLGRGNEQYF. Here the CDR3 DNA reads TGTGCCAGCAGTCGGCTCGGCAGGGGCAACGAGCAGTACTTC.

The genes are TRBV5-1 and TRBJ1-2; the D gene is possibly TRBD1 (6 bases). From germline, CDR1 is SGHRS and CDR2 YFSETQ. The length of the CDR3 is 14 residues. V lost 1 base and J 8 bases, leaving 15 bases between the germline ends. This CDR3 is CASSLKPGEIGYTF. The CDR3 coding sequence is TGCGCCAGCAGCTTGAAACCAGGGGAGATAGGCTACACCTTC.

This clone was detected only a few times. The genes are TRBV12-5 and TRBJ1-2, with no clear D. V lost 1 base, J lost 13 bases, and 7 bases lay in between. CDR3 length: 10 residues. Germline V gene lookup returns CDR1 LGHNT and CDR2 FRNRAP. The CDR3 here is CASGLALPTF. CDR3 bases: TGTGCTAGTGGTTTGGCCCTCCCCACCTTC. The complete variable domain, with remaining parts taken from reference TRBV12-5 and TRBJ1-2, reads DARVTQTPRHKVTEMGQEVTMRCQPILGHNTVFWYRQTMMQGLELLAYFRNRAPLDDSGMPKDRFSAEMPDATLATLKIQPSEPRDSAVYFCASGLALPTFGSGTRLTVV.

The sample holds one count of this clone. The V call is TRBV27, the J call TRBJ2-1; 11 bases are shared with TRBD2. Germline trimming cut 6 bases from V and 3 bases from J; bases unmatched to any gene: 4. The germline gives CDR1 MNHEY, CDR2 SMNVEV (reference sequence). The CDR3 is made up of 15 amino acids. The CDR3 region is CASRKTSGGYNEQFF. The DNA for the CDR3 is TGTGCCAGCAGGAAAACTAGCGGGGGCTACAATGAGCAGTTCTTC.

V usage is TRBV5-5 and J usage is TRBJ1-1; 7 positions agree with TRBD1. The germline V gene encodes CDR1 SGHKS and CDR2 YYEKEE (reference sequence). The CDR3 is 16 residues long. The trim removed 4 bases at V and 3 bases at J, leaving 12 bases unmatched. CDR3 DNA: TGTGCCAGCAGCCGTCTCGCCCGGGACAGAGACACTGAAGCTTTCTTT. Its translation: CASSRLARDRDTEAFF.